The source of this T cell receptor (beta chain) is a study of OX40 agonist ivuxolimab in advanced cancers. Profiling relied on immunoSEQ multiplex PCR, and the TCRdb table lists in-frame clones only, not all of them. The sample gives some 79,000 clones, approximately 85% of which show up once; about 4% is in the top ten. Trimming removed 2 bases from V and 2 bases from J, with 16 bases in between. CDR3 length: 16 amino acids. Germline values: CDR1 MNHNS, CDR2 SASEGT. The chain couples TRBV6-1 to TRBJ2-7; possible D gene TRBD1, 6 bases. The receptor was isolated from an adult with an advanced solid tumor such as melanoma, head and neck, liver or kidney cancer. This specimen was CD4+ or CD8+ T cells sorted from blood, taken in a trial of the OX40 agonist ivuxolimab. CDR3 protein: CASSESARQDPYEQYF. CDR3 DNA sequence: TGTGCCAGCAGTGAATCTGCCCGACAGGACCCCTACGAGCAGTACTTC.